These 3 T cell receptor beta chains originate from one sample sequenced in a study of low-dose radiotherapy and immunotherapy resistance in tumors. Both TCRalpha and TCRbeta chains were reverse transcribed with V-gene-specific primers. A constant-region primer paired with the V-primer adapter amplified TCRs over about 20 PCR cycles. TCRdb independently ran MiXCR on the reads; one entry per CDR3 protein. The table lists 85,000 to 95,000 distinct CDR3 sequences, just under 9.5% of them singletons. This sample's time point: before trial treatment. The sample in question was PBMCs, obtained before treatment. The receptors were gathered from a male donor with prostate cancer.

This clonotype was observed many times. The rearrangement joins TRBV30 to TRBJ2-7; D gene ambiguous. The CDR3 loop spans 13 amino acids. Between the trimmed V and J ends, which lost 4 bases and 7 bases, there was a span of 17 bases. Germline values: CDR1 GTSNPN, CDR2 SVGIG (reference sequence). The chain's CDR3 is CAWTRSMVGEQYF. CDR3 in DNA: TGTGCCTGGACCCGATCGATGGTCGGGGAGCAGTACTTC.

This clonotype occurred many times. J is TRBJ1-1 and V is TRBV7-2; D may be TRBD1 (5 bases). This CDR3 region has 16 residues. V was cut by 3 bases and J by 4 bases, with 18 bases left in between. The germline gives CDR1 SGHTA, CDR2 FQGNSA. CDR3 loop: CASSLGPAGQGTEAFF. CDR3 sequence (DNA): TGTGCCAGCAGCTTGGGGCCGGCAGGGCAGGGCACTGAAGCTTTCTTT. Together with reference TRBV7-2 and TRBJ1-1, the CDR3 gives the full variable domain: GAGVSQSPSNKVTEKGKDVELRCDPISGHTALYWYRQSLGQGLEFLIYFQGNSAPDKSGLPSDRFSAERTGGSVSTLTIQRTQQEDSAVYLCASSLGPAGQGTEAFFGQGTRLTVV.

In this sample, this clonotype turned up many times. This chain uses TRBV7-9 with TRBJ1-5; 8 bases map to TRBD1. With V trimmed by 7 bases and J by 10 bases, 12 bases remained unmatched. This CDR3 is 14 amino acids long. Germline lookup yields CDR1 SEHNR and CDR2 FQNEAQ (reference sequence). DNA of the CDR3: TGTGCCAGCACCATTCGGACAGGGCTCTTTCCCCAGCATTTT. Amino acid sequence: CASTIRTGLFPQHF.